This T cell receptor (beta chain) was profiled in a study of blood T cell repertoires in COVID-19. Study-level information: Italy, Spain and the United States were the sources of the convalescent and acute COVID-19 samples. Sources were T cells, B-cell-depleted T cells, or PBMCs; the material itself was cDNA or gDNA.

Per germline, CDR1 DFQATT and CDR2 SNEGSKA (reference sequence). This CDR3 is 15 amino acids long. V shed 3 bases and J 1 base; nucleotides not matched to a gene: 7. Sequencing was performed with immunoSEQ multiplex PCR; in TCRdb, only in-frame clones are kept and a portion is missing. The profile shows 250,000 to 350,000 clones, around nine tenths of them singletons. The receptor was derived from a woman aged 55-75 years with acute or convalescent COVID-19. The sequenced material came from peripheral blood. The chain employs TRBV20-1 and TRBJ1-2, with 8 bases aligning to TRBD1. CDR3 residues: CSASSETGVNYGYTF. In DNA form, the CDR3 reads TGCAGTGCTAGTTCTGAGACAGGGGTTAACTATGGCTACACCTTC.